The present T cell receptor (beta chain) was sequenced within a study of vaccination effects on CD4 cells after COVID-19. Study as a whole: From a couple of convalescent patients, samples were taken 16 days and one week before vaccination.

Clones were sequenced by immunoSEQ multiplex PCR, and TCRdb holds only the in-frame ones, with some missing. In the table there are roughly 73,000 clones, about 69% of which are singletons. With regard to this clone: Antigen: not known.

V lost 2 bases, J lost 5 bases, and 6 bases stayed unmatched. The CDR3 covers 15 residues. The V gene's germline CDR1 is MNHNS and CDR2 SASEGT. Viral peptide pool expansion of antigen-specific CD4+ T cells preceded sequencing in the ViraFEST assay. Upon completion of 10 to 11 days in culture, CD4+ T cells were isolated. By PCR, the person was confirmed to have had SARS-CoV-2 infection between March and December 2020. The V and J genes are TRBV6-1 and TRBJ2-5; 9 bases align to TRBD2. This receptor was obtained from a human donor who had a prior SARS-CoV-2 infection. Source: CD4+ T cells from PBMCs cultured with HIV peptides, taken before COVID-19 vaccination. Subset here: HIV-1 Nef peptide pool negative control/reference culture. Here the CDR3 DNA reads TGTGCCAGCAGTGAAAATCCGAGCGGGGGGGAGACCCAGTACTTC. Translated, it gives CASSENPSGGETQYF.